This is a list of T cell receptor beta chains from one sample in a study of shared clonotypes between healthy human individuals. Assay: immunoSEQ multiplex PCR; the TCRdb copy retains only in-frame clones and omits some. The sample shows some 2.1 million clones, around 93% of them seen only once. Sample: naive CD8+ T cells from PBMCs. The receptors originated from a man aged 18 to 30 in good health. Some clones in this sample may be carry-over from other donors' samples. The CDR3 runs from the conserved cysteine through the conserved F or W. A D gene is named only where the DNA matches it firmly. Only part of the rows carry a size: once, few, many, or a class if the clone is expanded.

J gene | CDR3 length | clone size | V gene | D gene | CDR3 DNA | CDR3 protein
TRBJ2-1 | 12 | NA | TRBV19 | NA | TGTGCCAGTAGCACTCATAACAATGAGCAGTTCTTC | CASSTHNNEQFF
TRBJ2-5 | 14 | NA | TRBV11-2 | TRBD1 | TGTGCCAGCAGCTCCCGGGACAGCCCGGCGGCCCAGTACTTC | CASSSRDSPAAQYF
TRBJ2-7 | 16 | NA | TRBV5-1 | NA | TGCGCCAGCAGCTTGGCCGTAACAACCGGTGAATACGAGCAGTACTTC | CASSLAVTTGEYEQYF
TRBJ1-2 | 14 | NA | TRBV28 | TRBD1 | TGTGCCAGCAGTTTAAGAACAGGGGAGAGAGGCTACACCTTC | CASSLRTGERGYTF
TRBJ2-3 | 15 | NA | TRBV7-9 | TRBD2 | TGTGCCAGCAGCCCGACTAGCGGCTTAACAGATACGCAGTATTTT | CASSPTSGLTDTQYF
TRBJ2-1 | 13 | NA | TRBV9 | TRBD1 | TGTGCCAGCAGCTCGAGGACAGGGCTCGGGCAGTTCTTC | CASSSRTGLGQFF
TRBJ2-5 | 14 | NA | TRBV5-1 | NA | TGCGCCAGCAGCTTGGTCGGGAATTTCGAGACCCAGTACTTC | CASSLVGNFETQYF
TRBJ2-1 | 15 | NA | TRBV7-3 | TRBD2 | TGTGCCAGCAGCTTCCTAGCGGGAGATCGAAATGAGCAGTTCTTC | CASSFLAGDRNEQFF
TRBJ2-1 | 16 | NA | TRBV4-1 | NA | TGCGCCAGCAGCCAAGCCCCGGGAGCTTTCTCCAATGAGCAGTTCTTC | CASSQAPGAFSNEQFF
TRBJ2-3 | 15 | NA | TRBV7-9 | NA | TGTGCCAGCAGCCCCCAACTAGCAATTAAAGATACGCAGTATTTT | CASSPQLAIKDTQYF
TRBJ2-7 | 12 | NA | TRBV6-1 | NA | TGTGCCAGCAGCGAACCCCCCTACGAGCAGTACTTC | CASSEPPYEQYF
TRBJ1-2 | 15 | NA | TRBV13 | TRBD1 | TGTGCCAGCATGCCCAGGACAGGAGTTAACTATGGCTACACCTTC | CASMPRTGVNYGYTF
TRBJ2-7 | 15 | once | TRBV11-2 | TRBD2 | TGTGCCAGCAGCTCAGGCACTAGCGGGTACTACGAGCAGTACTTC | CASSSGTSGYYEQYF
TRBJ2-7 | 14 | NA | TRBV5-1 | TRBD1 | TGCGCCAGCAGCATAGGACAGGGATCCTACGAGCAGTACTTC | CASSIGQGSYEQYF
TRBJ2-1 | 14 | NA | TRBV27 | TRBD2 | TGTGCCAGCAGTTTAAGGACTAGCGGCAATGAGCAGTTCTTC | CASSLRTSGNEQFF
TRBJ1-4 | 18 | NA | TRBV4-3 | NA | TGCGCCAGCAGCCAAGATACATGGGGGGCAGAGAATAATGAAAAACTGTTTTTT | CASSQDTWGAENNEKLFF
TRBJ2-7 | 15 | NA | TRBV5-1 | TRBD2 | TGCGCCAGCAGCTTGGAGCTAGCGGGAGCCCACGAGCAGTACTTC | CASSLELAGAHEQYF
TRBJ2-3 | 17 | NA | TRBV4-2 | TRBD2 | TGTGCCAGCAGCCCCGGCAGCGGGAGGGCCGTGGCAGATACGCAGTATTTT | CASSPGSGRAVADTQYF
TRBJ2-1 | 14 | NA | TRBV6-5 | NA | TGTGCCAGCAGTTCTGGGGAATCCTACAATGAGCAGTTCTTC | CASSSGESYNEQFF
TRBJ2-3 | 15 | NA | TRBV2 | TRBD1 | TGTGCCAGCAGCCGGACAGGGCTTCGCACAGATACGCAGTATTTT | CASSRTGLRTDTQYF
TRBJ2-2 | 14 | NA | TRBV4-3 | NA | TGCGCCAGCAGCCAATACTTAATGGCCGGGGAGCTGTTTTTT | CASSQYLMAGELFF
TRBJ1-1 | 15 | NA | TRBV10-1 | NA | TGCGCCAGCAGTGAAGTCCTGGGGGTGAACACTGAAGCTTTCTTT | CASSEVLGVNTEAFF
TRBJ2-1 | 15 | NA | TRBV28 | TRBD2 | TGTGCCAGCAGTTTATTAGCGGGAGTTTTCAATGAGCAGTTCTTC | CASSLLAGVFNEQFF
TRBJ2-2 | 12 | NA | TRBV7-7 | NA | TGTGCCAGCAGCTTAGCCTCCGGGGAGCTGTTTTTT | CASSLASGELFF
TRBJ2-2 | 17 | NA | TRBV5-1 | TRBD2 | TGCGCCAGCAGATCTAGGGCTAGCGGGAGAGAAGGCGGGGAGCTGTTTTTT | CASRSRASGREGGELFF
TRBJ1-1 | 14 | NA | TRBV6-5 | TRBD1 | TGTGCCAGCAGTAAAGGGCAGGGGGACACTGAAGCTTTCTTT | CASSKGQGDTEAFF
TRBJ1-5 | 18 | NA | TRBV4-1 | NA | TGCGCCAGCAGCCAAGTATCTCTCCGGGGTTATAGCAATCAGCCCCAGCATTTT | CASSQVSLRGYSNQPQHF
TRBJ1-2 | 14 | NA | TRBV7-8 | NA | TGTGCCAGCAGCCCACTAGGACAGAACTATGGCTACACCTTC | CASSPLGQNYGYTF
TRBJ1-1 | 15 | NA | TRBV6-1 | NA | TGTGCCAGCAGTCCTCACCCACAGGCTCTCACTGAAGCTTTCTTT | CASSPHPQALTEAFF
TRBJ2-1 | 14 | NA | TRBV2 | TRBD1 | TGTGCCAGCAGTGGGACAGGGGGCTACAATGAGCAGTTCTTC | CASSGTGGYNEQFF
TRBJ2-3 | 14 | NA | TRBV6-5 | NA | TGTGCCAGCAGTTACGGGCCCTCCTCGGATACGCAGTATTTT | CASSYGPSSDTQYF
TRBJ2-3 | 19 | NA | TRBV2 | TRBD1 | TGTGCCAGCAGTGCGACCGGGACAGGCCGTGGAGGAGTCGCAGATACGCAGTATTTT | CASSATGTGRGGVADTQYF
TRBJ2-7 | 14 | NA | TRBV28 | TRBD1 | TGTGCCAGCAGTTCCCGGGACAGGGGCTACGAGCAGTACTTC | CASSSRDRGYEQYF
TRBJ1-2 | 13 | NA | TRBV19 | NA | TGTGCCAGTAGTATGTCCTCGATTACGGGCTACACCTTC | CASSMSSITGYTF